This TCR beta chain was identified in a study of OX40 agonist ivuxolimab in advanced cancers. For the study in its entirety: The costimulatory receptor OX40 (CD134) was targeted by ivuxolimab, a fully human IgG2 agonistic monoclonal antibody. The monotherapy dose-escalation portion (N ≈ 56 patients) of the phase I ivuxolimab trial is reported in the paper. Intravenous ivuxolimab was administered to patients every 2 weeks at six dose levels: 0.01, 0.1, 0.3, 1.5, 3 and 10 mg/kg. Partial responses occurred in three dose-escalation patients, of whom one had hepatocellular carcinoma and two had cutaneous melanoma. Patients were allowed to have had prior anti-PD-1, anti-PD-L1 or anti-CTLA-4 therapy, and more than 35% of the dose-escalation patients had been treated with checkpoint inhibitors. In the dose-escalation cohort, 70% to 85% of patients were male, and the mean age was 60 years with a range of roughly 20 to 80. The point of sequencing TCRbeta in the periphery was to test whether ivuxolimab changed TCR sequence diversity and drove clonal T-cell expansion. Among the 52 dose-escalation patients, some 20 had hepatocellular carcinoma, roughly 15 melanoma, 9 renal cell carcinoma and 9 head and neck cancer. Study-level results and caveats: Antigen specificity was not determined for the clonally expanded peripheral T cells. On average, CD8+ T cells showed more expanded clones than CD4+ T cells after ivuxolimab. At doses of 0.1 to 3.0 mg/kg, clonal expansion of both CD4+ and CD8+ T cells in blood was seen between baseline and week 6. Low levels of normalized T-cell clonal expansion were also shown by some nonresponding patients. In the 0.1-3.0 mg/kg groups, partial responders were among the patients with the lowest normalized peripheral clonal expansion, particularly in CD8+ T cells.

The trial excluded patients who had a history of autoimmune disease or were on systemic immunosuppression. Peripheral blood for TCR sequencing was drawn from every dose cohort at baseline, at cycle 4 day 1 and at cycle 7 day 1. The samples were taken from a phase I, first-in-human, multicenter, open-label dose-escalation trial of ivuxolimab. Adults with locally advanced or metastatic melanoma, renal cell, hepatocellular, or head and neck squamous cell carcinoma were enrolled in the trial. Before TCR sequencing, CD4+ and CD8+ T cells were separately sorted from peripheral blood. Genomic DNA was extracted from sorted cells for sequencing of the TCRbeta CDR3 region. The immunoSEQ Assay was used to sequence the TCRbeta CDR3 regions. In its TCRdb copy, this immuneACCESS table keeps in-frame sequences only and misses some clones. Where compared with another copy, unresolved V genes explain less than half of these, and the others have no known cause. This sample comprises tens of thousands of clones, around 80% of them detected only once. About 5.4% of the sample rests with the top ten.

Comments on this clone: The antigen it binds to is not known. The sample holds no much larger clone one base away, and base qualities are not on file.

The CDR3 goes from the cysteine to the phenylalanine over 14 residues. Only the CDR3 portion is preserved as DNA: 42 bases, with reading frame beginning at the first base. V is reduced by 0 bases and J by 8 bases, leaving a spacing of 14 bases between them. CDR1 SGHNT and CDR2 YYREEE are derived from the germline V gene (reference sequence). Recombination linked TRBV5-4 to TRBJ1-2, and the D gene may be TRBD1, 5 bases matching. Material: CD4+ or CD8+ T cells sorted from blood, obtained in a trial of the OX40 agonist ivuxolimab. This TCR derives from an adult with an advanced solid tumor such as melanoma, head and neck, liver or kidney cancer. The CDR3 region has the sequence CASSLVGTLAGYTF. The DNA is TGTGCCAGCAGCTTGGTTGGGACCCTCGCGGGCTACACCTTC.